This note documents a single T cell receptor (beta chain) sequence. TCRdb reassembled clones from the PCR reads with MiXCR. The sample has thousands of clones, 30% to 40% seen once. These data are taken from a study of metastatic and nonmetastatic thyroid tumors. The wider study: It was across blood and tumor or nodule tissue from malignant and benign thyroid patients that repertoires were compared.

Patients underwent thyroid surgery, and none had received any treatment before it. Germline assignment: CDR1 DFQATT and CDR2 SNEGSKA (reference sequence). V gave up 4 bases and J gave up 3 bases; unmatched junction bases: 6. This CDR3 has 13 residues. The specimen sequenced was adjacent normal tissue. The rearrangement joins TRBV20-1 to TRBJ2-7; 7 nucleotides align to TRBD2. This clonotype was sampled from a male donor with papillary thyroid cancer or a benign thyroid nodule (not recorded which). Some clones in this sample may be carry-over from other donors' samples. Written as DNA, the CDR3 is TGCAGTGCTATCTCGGGACTACACTACGAGCAGTACTTC. Translating it yields CSAISGLHYEQYF.